The rows below give T cell receptor beta chains drawn from one sample of a study of cytomegalovirus exposure and HLA in healthy donors. Repertoires were generated with immunoSEQ multiplex PCR, while TCRdb's copy carries only in-frame clones and drops some. The sample lists approximately 210,000 clones; around 85% were seen once. The specimen sequenced was PBMCs. The source is a man aged 18 to 29 in good health and CMV-seronegative. Each CDR3 is given with its conserved first and last residue. A D gene is named only where the DNA matches it firmly. Rows may omit the clone size; those that give it use once, few, many or a size class.

CDR3nt	CDR3aa	j_gene	abundance	v_gene	d_gene
TGCGCCAGCAGCCAAGGGGTGAACACTGAAGCTTTCTTT	CASSQGVNTEAFF	TRBJ1-1	.	TRBV5-1	.
TGCGCCAGCAGTGAGTACCAGGGGGCCAGGCACGAGCAGTACTTC	CASSEYQGARHEQYF	TRBJ2-7	.	TRBV10-2	TRBD1
TGTGCCAGCAGCACCCCCGGGACTAGCGGGGGCCCAAGAACCCAGTACTTC	CASSTPGTSGGPRTQYF	TRBJ2-5	once	TRBV7-6	TRBD2
TGTGCCAGCTCGGGCGGTCTAGCGGGGGCCACCGGGGAGCTGTTTTTT	CASSGGLAGATGELFF	TRBJ2-2	.	TRBV5-4	TRBD2
TGTGCCAGCTCACCATTAGCAGCGAGTAGCAATCAGCCCCAGCATTTT	CASSPLAASSNQPQHF	TRBJ1-5	once	TRBV18	.
TGTGCCATCAGTGAGTACGATGGTCAGGCACCTTTCTACGAGCAGTACTTC	CAISEYDGQAPFYEQYF	TRBJ2-7	.	TRBV10-3	.
TGTGCCAGTAGGTCCGGGACAGAGAACACCGGGGAGCTGTTTTTT	CASRSGTENTGELFF	TRBJ2-2	.	TRBV19	TRBD1
TGCAGCGCCGCTGGGACAGGAGGCTACGAGCAGTACTTC	CSAAGTGGYEQYF	TRBJ2-7	.	TRBV29-1	TRBD1
TGCGCCAGCAGGGGGACAGACTTTTATGGCTACACCTTC	CASRGTDFYGYTF	TRBJ1-2	.	TRBV5-1	TRBD1
TGTGCCAGCAGCCTTCAGGGAGCCAAAAACATTCAGTACTTC	CASSLQGAKNIQYF	TRBJ2-4	.	TRBV5-4	.
TGTGCCAGCTCACCAGTAACAGGGGGTGTATCTGGAAACACCATATATTTT	CASSPVTGGVSGNTIYF	TRBJ1-3	.	TRBV18	TRBD1
TGTGCCAGCAGCTTAACAGGGGATAATTCACCCCTCCACTTT	CASSLTGDNSPLHF	TRBJ1-6	.	TRBV7-9	TRBD1
TGTGCCAGTAGCAGGACACAAAACACTGAAGCTTTCTTT	CASSRTQNTEAFF	TRBJ1-1	.	TRBV19	.
TGTGCCAGCAGTTTTAGTGGCGGGAGTTCCGGGGAGCTGTTTTTT	CASSFSGGSSGELFF	TRBJ2-2	.	TRBV28	TRBD2
TGCAGCGTTGATACGGCTAGCGGAGGAACAGATACGCAGTATTTT	CSVDTASGGTDTQYF	TRBJ2-3	.	TRBV29-1	TRBD2
TGTGCCAGCAGCTTAGTCGGGGAAGCTGAAAAACTGTTTTTT	CASSLVGEAEKLFF	TRBJ1-4	.	TRBV7-2	.
TGTGCCAGCAGCCAACGTACTAGCGGGAGTATCCACGAGCAGTACTTC	CASSQRTSGSIHEQYF	TRBJ2-7	.	TRBV4-2	TRBD2
TGTGCCAGCAGCCCCGGGGCGGGACCCACAGATACGCAGTATTTT	CASSPGAGPTDTQYF	TRBJ2-3	.	TRBV7-3	.
TGTGCCAGCAGACCGGGGGTGGAAACTGGCGGAAACACCATATATTTT	CASRPGVETGGNTIYF	TRBJ1-3	.	TRBV5-4	.
TGTGCCAGCAGCCAAGGGGCCACAGGGATAGGGTCCTATAATTCACCCCTCCACTTT	CASSQGATGIGSYNSPLHF	TRBJ1-6	.	TRBV4-2	.
TGTGCCAGCAGTTTGTTCGGGGGGCTTTCTGGCTACACCTTC	CASSLFGGLSGYTF	TRBJ1-2	.	TRBV27	.
TGTGCCAGCAGACTACTGACAGGGGGCGCAGGAATGGGTCCATATGGCTACACCTTC	CASRLLTGGAGMGPYGYTF	TRBJ1-2	once	TRBV5-6	TRBD1
TGTGCTAGCAGCTTAGACGGGAAGGAACAAGAGACCCAGTACTTC	CASSLDGKEQETQYF	TRBJ2-5	few	TRBV7-7	.
TGTGCCAGCAGCCCGAGGCCCGGGGAGCTGTTTTTT	CASSPRPGELFF	TRBJ2-2	once	TRBV28	.
TGCGCCAGCAGCCGGAATCGCGGGGGGGGGTACACAGATACGCAGTATTTT	CASSRNRGGGYTDTQYF	TRBJ2-3	once	TRBV4-3	TRBD2
TGCGCCAGCAGCCAAGATGTGGCTAGCGGGAGCTATGAGCAGTTCTTC	CASSQDVASGSYEQFF	TRBJ2-1	.	TRBV4-3	TRBD2
TGTGCCAGCAGCTTGTCTACGAACCTCGTGCAGCCCCAGCATTTT	CASSLSTNLVQPQHF	TRBJ1-5	.	TRBV5-5	.
TGTGCCAGCAGCCGAAGACAGGGGGCGCCGAACGAGCAGTACTTC	CASSRRQGAPNEQYF	TRBJ2-7	few	TRBV27	TRBD1
TGTGCAAGTCGCTTAGACGCTCGACAGGGGGAGATTACGAACACCGGGGAGCTGTTTTTT	CASRLDARQGEITNTGELFF	TRBJ2-2	once	TRBV12-2	.
TGCGCCAGCAGCCCGGAGGGGAGAGGAGGGGAGACCCAGTACTTC	CASSPEGRGGETQYF	TRBJ2-5	.	TRBV5-1	.
TGTGCCAGCAGCCAACCTGCAGGCGGGAGAGGTTACGAGCAGTACTTC	CASSQPAGGRGYEQYF	TRBJ2-7	.	TRBV4-2	TRBD2
TGTGCCAGCAGTTACTCGAGAAGGGGTGGTGATGGCTACACCTTC	CASSYSRRGGDGYTF	TRBJ1-2	.	TRBV6-5	.
TGTGCCAGCTCACTACAACTAGCGGGAGGGCCGGCCTCGACTAACGTGCAGTACTTC	CASSLQLAGGPASTNVQYF	TRBJ2-7	few	TRBV18	TRBD2
TGTGCCAGCAGTGCCGTAACTGGGCAGGGGGCTGTCCCCGCCGGGGAGCTGTTTTTT	CASSAVTGQGAVPAGELFF	TRBJ2-2	few	TRBV6-4	TRBD1
TGTGCCAGCAGTACACAGGGGCCCAAAAACATTCAGTACTTC	CASSTQGPKNIQYF	TRBJ2-4	once	TRBV6-1	TRBD1
TGTGCCAGCAGCTTGGGTAGTCTCGATGAGCAGTTCTTC	CASSLGSLDEQFF	TRBJ2-1	.	TRBV5-6	.
TGCGCCAGCAGCACCGGGACAGGGGACCAGCCCCAGCATTTT	CASSTGTGDQPQHF	TRBJ1-5	.	TRBV5-1	TRBD1
TGTGCCTGGAGTGTCGGAGGTGCTTACGAGCAGTACTTC	CAWSVGGAYEQYF	TRBJ2-7	.	TRBV30	.
TGTGCCAGCAGCTCTAGCGGGAGGAGGTCCTACAATGAGCAGTTCTTC	CASSSSGRRSYNEQFF	TRBJ2-1	.	TRBV7-3	TRBD2
TGTGCTAGCAGCGCAGAGTCCGGGACTAGGCGCATCTTC	CASSAESGTRRIF	TRBJ2-1	.	TRBV7-7	TRBD2
TGTGCCAGCAGCTTAGGCACCAGGGGACAGGCAGATACGCAGTATTTT	CASSLGTRGQADTQYF	TRBJ2-3	few	TRBV11-3	TRBD1
TGTTCCAGCAGCTTAAAATCCTCGGGGGCAGATACGCAGTATTTT	CSSSLKSSGADTQYF	TRBJ2-3	.	TRBV7-9	.
TGTGCCAGCAGTTTAGGCGGGGGCGGGGAGGAGACCCAGTACTTC	CASSLGGGGEETQYF	TRBJ2-5	once	TRBV27	.
TGTGCCAGCAGCCTGGGACTAGCGGGAAGAGAGACCCAGTACTTC	CASSLGLAGRETQYF	TRBJ2-5	.	TRBV5-8	TRBD2
TGCGCCAGCAGGGGTGTAGGGCTCCGGGAGGAGACCCAGTACTTC	CASRGVGLREETQYF	TRBJ2-5	.	TRBV5-1	.
TGCGCCAGCAGCTTTAACTCTGGAAACACCATATATTTT	CASSFNSGNTIYF	TRBJ1-3	once	TRBV5-1	.